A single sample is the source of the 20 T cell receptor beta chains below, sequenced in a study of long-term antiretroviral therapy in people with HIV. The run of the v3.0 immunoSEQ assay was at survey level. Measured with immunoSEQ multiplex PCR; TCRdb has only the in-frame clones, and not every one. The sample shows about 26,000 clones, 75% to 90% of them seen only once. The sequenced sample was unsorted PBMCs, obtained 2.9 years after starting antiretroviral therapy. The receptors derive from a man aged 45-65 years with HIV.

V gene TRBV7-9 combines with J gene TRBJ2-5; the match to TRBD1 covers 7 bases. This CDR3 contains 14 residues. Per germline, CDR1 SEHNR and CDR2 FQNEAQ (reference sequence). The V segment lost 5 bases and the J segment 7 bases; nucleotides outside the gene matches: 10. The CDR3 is CASSVQGMGATQYF. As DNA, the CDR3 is TGTGCCAGCAGCGTACAGGGGATGGGAGCGACCCAGTACTTC.

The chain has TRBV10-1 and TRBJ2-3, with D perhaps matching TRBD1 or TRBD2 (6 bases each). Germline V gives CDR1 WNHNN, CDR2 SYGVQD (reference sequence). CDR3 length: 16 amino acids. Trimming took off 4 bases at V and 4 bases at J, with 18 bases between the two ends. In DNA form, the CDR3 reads TGCGCCAGCAGTGGACAAGGGGGAGGATTGGCAGATACGCAGTATTTT. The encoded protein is CASSGQGGGLADTQYF.

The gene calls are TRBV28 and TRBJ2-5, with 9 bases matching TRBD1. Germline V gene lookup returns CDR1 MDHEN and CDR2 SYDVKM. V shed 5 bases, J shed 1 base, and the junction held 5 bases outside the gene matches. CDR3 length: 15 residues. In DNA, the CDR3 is TGTGCCAGCAGTAACGGACAGGGGCGCCAAGAGACCCAGTACTTC. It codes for CASSNGQGRQETQYF.

The chain's CDR3 is CASSPSETQYF. CDR3 in DNA: TGTGCCAGCAGCCCCTCAGAGACCCAGTACTTC. The V and J genes are TRBV7-2 and TRBJ2-5; the D is unclear. The V gene's germline CDR1 is SGHTA and CDR2 FQGNSA. The CDR3 runs to 11 residues. Trimming pared 5 bases from V and 4 bases from J, leaving 5 bases between.

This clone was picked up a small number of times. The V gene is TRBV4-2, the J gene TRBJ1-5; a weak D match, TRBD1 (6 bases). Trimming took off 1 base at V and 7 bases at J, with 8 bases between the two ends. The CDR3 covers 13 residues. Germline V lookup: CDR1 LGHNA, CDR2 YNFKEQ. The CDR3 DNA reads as TGTGCCAGCAGCCAAGTACAGGGACAGCCCCAGCATTTT. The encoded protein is CASSQVQGQPQHF.

DNA of the CDR3: TGTGCCAGCAGGCCCCCGTCAGCCTACGAGCAGTACTTC. Protein product: CASRPPSAYEQYF. The genes are TRBV7-9 and TRBJ2-7, with D uncertain. Trimming left V 6 bases short and J 2 bases short, with 11 bases between. The CDR3 runs 13 residues. Germline CDR1 SEHNR, CDR2 FQNEAQ (reference sequence).

The CDR3 is CASSIFQAYEQYF. The DNA of the CDR3 is TGTGCCAGTAGTATATTTCAGGCGTACGAGCAGTACTTC. This chain uses TRBV28 with TRBJ2-7; the D is unclear. The germline V gene encodes CDR1 MDHEN and CDR2 SYDVKM. The CDR3 covers 13 residues. V was cut by 9 bases and J by 4 bases, with 16 bases left in between.

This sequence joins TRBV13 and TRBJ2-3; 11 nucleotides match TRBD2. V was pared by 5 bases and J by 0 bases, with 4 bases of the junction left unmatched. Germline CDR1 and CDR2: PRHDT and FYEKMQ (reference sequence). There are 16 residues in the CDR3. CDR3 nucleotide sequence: TGTGCCAGCAGCCCCAGACTAGCGGGGAGCACAGATACGCAGTATTTT. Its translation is CASSPRLAGSTDTQYF.

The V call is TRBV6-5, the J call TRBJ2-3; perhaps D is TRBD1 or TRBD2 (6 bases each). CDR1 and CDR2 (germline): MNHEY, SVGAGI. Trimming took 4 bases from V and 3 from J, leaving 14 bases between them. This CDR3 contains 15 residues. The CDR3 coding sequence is TGTGCCAGCAGTTCCTTTCAGGGGAGGACAGATACGCAGTATTTT. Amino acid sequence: CASSSFQGRTDTQYF.

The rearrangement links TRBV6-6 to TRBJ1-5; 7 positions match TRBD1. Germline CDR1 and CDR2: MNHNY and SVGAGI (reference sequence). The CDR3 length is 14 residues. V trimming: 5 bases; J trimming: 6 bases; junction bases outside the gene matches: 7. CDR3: CASSPTGPSQPQHF. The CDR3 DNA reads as TGTGCCAGCAGTCCGACAGGGCCCAGTCAGCCCCAGCATTTT.

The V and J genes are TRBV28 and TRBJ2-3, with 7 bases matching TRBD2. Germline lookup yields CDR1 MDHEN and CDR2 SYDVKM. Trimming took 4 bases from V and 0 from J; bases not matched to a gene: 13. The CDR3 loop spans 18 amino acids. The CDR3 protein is CASSYVSFGGGSTDTQYF. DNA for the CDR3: TGTGCCAGCAGTTATGTTAGTTTTGGGGGGGGAAGCACAGATACGCAGTATTTT.

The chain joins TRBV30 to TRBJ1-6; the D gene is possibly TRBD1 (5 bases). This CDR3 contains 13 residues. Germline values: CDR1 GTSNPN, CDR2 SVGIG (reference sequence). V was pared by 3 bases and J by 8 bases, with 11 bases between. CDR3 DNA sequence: TGTGCCTGGAGAGTTGACAGCTATTCACCCCTCCACTTT. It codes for CAWRVDSYSPLHF.

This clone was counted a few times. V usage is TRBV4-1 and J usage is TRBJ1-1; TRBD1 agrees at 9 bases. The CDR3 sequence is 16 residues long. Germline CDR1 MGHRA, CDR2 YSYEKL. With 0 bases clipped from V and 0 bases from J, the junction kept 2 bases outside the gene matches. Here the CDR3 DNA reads TGCGCCAGCAGCCAAGATGGGACAGGGATGAACACTGAAGCTTTCTTT. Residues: CASSQDGTGMNTEAFF.

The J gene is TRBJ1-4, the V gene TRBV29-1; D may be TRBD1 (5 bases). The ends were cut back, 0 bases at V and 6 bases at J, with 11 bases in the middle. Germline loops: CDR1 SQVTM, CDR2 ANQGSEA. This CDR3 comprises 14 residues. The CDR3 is CSVEEGEEDEKLFF. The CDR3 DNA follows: TGCAGCGTTGAAGAGGGGGAGGAGGATGAAAAACTGTTTTTT.

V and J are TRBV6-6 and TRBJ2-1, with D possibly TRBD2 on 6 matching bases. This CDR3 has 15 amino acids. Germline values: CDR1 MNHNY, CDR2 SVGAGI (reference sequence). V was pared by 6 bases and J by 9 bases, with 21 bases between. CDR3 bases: TGTGCCAGCAGCAGACTAGAATTAGTAAACGGTGAGCAGTTCTTC. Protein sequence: CASSRLELVNGEQFF.

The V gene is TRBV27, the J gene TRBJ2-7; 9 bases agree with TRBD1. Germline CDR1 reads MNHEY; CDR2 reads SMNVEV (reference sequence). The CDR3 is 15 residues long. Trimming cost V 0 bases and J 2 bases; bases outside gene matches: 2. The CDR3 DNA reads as TGTGCCAGCAGTTTATCGGGACAGGGACCCTACGAGCAGTACTTC. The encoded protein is CASSLSGQGPYEQYF.

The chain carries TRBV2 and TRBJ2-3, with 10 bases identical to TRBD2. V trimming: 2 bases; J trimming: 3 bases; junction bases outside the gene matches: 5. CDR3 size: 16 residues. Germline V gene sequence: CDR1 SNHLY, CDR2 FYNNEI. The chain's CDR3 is CASSESGGVVTDTQYF. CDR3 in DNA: TGTGCCAGCAGTGAAAGCGGGGGGGTTGTAACAGATACGCAGTATTTT.

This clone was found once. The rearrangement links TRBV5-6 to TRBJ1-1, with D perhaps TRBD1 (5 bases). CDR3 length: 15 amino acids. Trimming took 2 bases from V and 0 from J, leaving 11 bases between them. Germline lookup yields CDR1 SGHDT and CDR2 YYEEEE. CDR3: CASSLRQSLNTEAFF. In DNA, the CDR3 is TGTGCCAGCAGCTTAAGACAGTCTCTGAACACTGAAGCTTTCTTT.

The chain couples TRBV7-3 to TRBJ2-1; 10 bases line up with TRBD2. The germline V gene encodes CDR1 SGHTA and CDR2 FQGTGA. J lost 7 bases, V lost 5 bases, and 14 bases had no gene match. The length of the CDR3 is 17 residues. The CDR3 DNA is TGTGCCAGCAGCGCCTCGGGGCTAGCGGGGGCTGTGAATGAGCAGTTCTTC. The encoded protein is CASSASGLAGAVNEQFF.

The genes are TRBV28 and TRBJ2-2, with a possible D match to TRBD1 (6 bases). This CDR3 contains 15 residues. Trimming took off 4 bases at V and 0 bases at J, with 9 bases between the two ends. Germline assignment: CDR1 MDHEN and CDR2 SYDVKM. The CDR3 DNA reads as TGTGCCAGCAGTTCTGGACAGACGAACACCGGGGAGCTGTTTTTT. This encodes CASSSGQTNTGELFF.